The 26 T cell receptor beta chains below were found in one sample sequenced in a study of shared clonotypes between healthy human individuals. CD8 cells classed as naive were CD45RO-negative and positively selected for CCR7, excluding terminally differentiated effector memory CD45RA+ cells. Libraries were prepared by immunoSEQ multiplex PCR; TCRdb keeps only in-frame clonotypes and omits some of them. The sample includes about 2 million clones, roughly 95% of them seen just once. The specimen was naive CD8+ T cells sorted from blood. These receptors all come from a man aged 18-30 years in good health.

This sequence joins TRBV11-2 and TRBJ1-2, with a weak D call TRBD1 (5 bases). The CDR3 extends over 15 amino acids. The germline CDR1 and CDR2 sequences are SGHAT and FQNNGV. The ends were cut back, 3 bases at V and 4 bases at J, with 15 bases in the middle. This chain's CDR3 is CASSLTTTGVYGYTF. The CDR3 DNA reads TGTGCCAGCAGCTTGACGACCACAGGAGTCTATGGCTACACCTTC.

The chain has TRBV30 and TRBJ2-5; 7 bases fit TRBD2. Germline CDR1 and CDR2: GTSNPN and SVGIG (reference sequence). With 0 bases clipped from V and 7 bases from J, the junction kept 11 bases outside the gene matches. The CDR3 runs to 15 residues. This chain's CDR3 is CAWSVPGTTGWTQYF. CDR3 nucleotide sequence: TGTGCCTGGAGTGTCCCCGGGACTACCGGTTGGACCCAGTACTTC.

This chain joins TRBV27 and TRBJ2-5; weak D call: TRBD1 (5 bases). The CDR3 has 18 amino acids. Germline V gene lookup returns CDR1 MNHEY and CDR2 SMNVEV (reference sequence). Trimming stripped 5 bases from V and 0 bases from J, with 22 bases between. The CDR3 reads CASSPTGPLGEHQETQYF. The DNA for the CDR3 is TGTGCCAGCAGTCCAACAGGACCCCTAGGGGAACACCAAGAGACCCAGTACTTC.

This clone has a single count. The CDR3, as DNA: TGCGCCAGCAGCCTGGACATTAGTAATTCACCCCTCCACTTT. The encoded protein is CASSLDISNSPLHF. The chain links TRBV5-1 to TRBJ1-6; TRBD1 might be the D (5 bases). Germline V gene data show CDR1 as SGHRS and CDR2 as YFSETQ. Trimming removed 4 bases at V and 6 bases at J, with 11 bases between. This CDR3 has 14 residues.

This clone occurred once. DNA of the CDR3: TGTGCCAGCAGAGGACAGGGGGCGCATGATACGCAGTATTTT. It codes for CASRGQGAHDTQYF. The chain employs TRBV7-9 and TRBJ2-3, with 11 bases matching TRBD1. Trimming took 6 bases from V and 6 from J; bases not matched to a gene: 5. The CDR3 covers 14 residues. Germline CDR1 and CDR2: SEHNR and FQNEAQ (reference sequence).

The chain carries TRBV7-9 and TRBJ2-5; D possibly corresponds to TRBD1 (7 bases). The CDR3 loop spans 15 amino acids. V dropped 2 bases and J dropped 4 bases, with 14 bases sitting between them. In germline, CDR1 is SEHNR, CDR2 FQNEAQ (reference sequence). This CDR3 is CASSLPTGEAETQYF. CDR3 in DNA: TGTGCCAGCAGCTTACCAACAGGGGAGGCAGAGACCCAGTACTTC.

The chain recombines TRBV2 with TRBJ1-6, with D possibly TRBD1 on 5 matching bases. CDR1 and CDR2 from the germline V gene are SNHLY and FYNNEI. Trimming shortened V by 6 bases and J by 6 bases, and 15 bases separated the two germline ends. The CDR3 length is 15 residues. Here the CDR3 DNA reads TGTGCCAGCAGGACCTCGCAGGGAGTTAATTCACCCCTCCACTTT. It yields the protein CASRTSQGVNSPLHF.

The V and J genes are TRBV6-5 and TRBJ2-7; D possibly corresponds to TRBD1 (6 bases). Germline CDR1 is MNHEY and CDR2 is SVGAGI. The CDR3 runs to 12 residues. The germline V and J ends were trimmed by 5 bases and 5 bases, with 10 bases remaining between them. CDR3 DNA: TGTGCCAGCAGTCCGGGACACGACGAGCAGTACTTC. Its protein is CASSPGHDEQYF.

The chain links TRBV29-1 to TRBJ2-1; 12 bases fit TRBD2. Germline lookup yields CDR1 SQVTM and CDR2 ANQGSEA. J was trimmed by 1 base and V by 1 base; bases with no gene match: 5. This CDR3 spans 17 amino acids. The CDR3 reads CSVEGTSGVGSYNEQFF. The CDR3 nucleotides read TGCAGCGTTGAAGGGACTAGCGGGGTTGGATCCTACAATGAGCAGTTCTTC.

The J gene is TRBJ1-6, the V gene TRBV6-5, with 8 bases that match TRBD1. Looked up from germline, CDR1 is MNHEY and CDR2 is SVGAGI. Losses at the gene ends were 5 bases for V and 8 bases for J; bases not matched to a gene: 5. The CDR3 is made up of 14 amino acids. CDR3 protein: CASSPTGAYSPLHF. CDR3 nucleotides: TGTGCCAGCAGTCCGACAGGGGCATATTCACCCCTCCACTTT.

The chain uses TRBV9 and TRBJ2-2; maybe TRBD2 (5 bases). Trimming removed 6 bases at V and 7 bases at J, with 7 bases between. Germline CDR1 and CDR2: SGDLS and YYNGEE. The CDR3 runs 11 residues. CDR3 amino acids: CASNRGGELFF. CDR3 in DNA: TGTGCCAGCAATCGGGGCGGGGAGCTGTTTTTT.

Comments on this clone: Other DNA variants within this sample encode the same CDR3. V gene TRBV27 combines with J gene TRBJ2-7; the D is unclear. From germline, CDR1 is MNHEY and CDR2 SMNVEV (reference sequence). The CDR3 spans 13 residues. V gave up 5 bases and J gave up 0 bases, with 8 bases separating them. CDR3 DNA sequence: TGTGCCAGCAGTCAAGGGTCCTCCTACGAGCAGTACTTC. Translation gives CASSQGSSYEQYF.

V and J are TRBV27 and TRBJ2-1; D might be TRBD2 (6 bases). Germline values: CDR1 MNHEY, CDR2 SMNVEV (reference sequence). CDR3 length: 16 residues. V was clipped by 6 bases and J by 0 bases, with 15 bases between them. CDR3: CASRWGNGGSYNEQFF. The CDR3 DNA follows: TGTGCCAGCAGATGGGGGAACGGGGGCTCCTACAATGAGCAGTTCTTC.

J is TRBJ2-2 and V is TRBV4-1; either TRBD1 or TRBD2 may fit D (6 bases each). V was trimmed by 7 bases and J by 7 bases, leaving 19 bases between them. CDR3 length: 15 amino acids. Germline CDR1 is MGHRA and CDR2 is YSYEKL. This chain's CDR3 is CASTPRGGGGGELFF. CDR3 in DNA: TGCGCCAGCACCCCTCGGGGCGGAGGGGGCGGGGAGCTGTTTTTT.

This clone is a singleton in its sample. This sequence joins TRBV29-1 and TRBJ1-5; no clear D gene. Germline CDR1 reads SQVTM; CDR2 reads ANQGSEA. This CDR3 is built from 13 residues. V was cut by 5 bases and J by 2 bases, with 10 bases left in between. CDR3 region: CSVLDDGNQPQHF. CDR3 sequence (DNA): TGCAGCGTTCTGGACGATGGCAATCAGCCCCAGCATTTT. The full variable domain, its missing parts supplied by reference TRBV29-1 and TRBJ1-5, is SAVISQKPSRDICQRGTSLTIQCQVDSQVTMMFWYRQQPGQSLTLIATANQGSEATYESGFVIDKFPISRPNLTFSTLTVSNMSPEDSSIYLCSVLDDGNQPQHFGDGTRLSIL.

This chain connects TRBV4-1 to TRBJ2-3; 8 nucleotides align to TRBD2. V shed 0 bases, J shed 1 base, and the junction held 3 bases outside the gene matches. This CDR3 spans 16 amino acids. Looked up from germline, CDR1 is MGHRA and CDR2 is YSYEKL. CDR3 bases: TGCGCCAGCAGCCAAGATCGGGGGGGCCGCACAGATACGCAGTATTTT. This sequence encodes CASSQDRGGRTDTQYF.

Of note for this clone: This same CDR3 is encoded by further DNA sequences in the sample. The chain has TRBV11-2 and TRBJ2-3, with a weak D call TRBD2 (5 bases). This CDR3 spans 14 amino acids. Between the trimmed V and J ends, which lost 1 base and 0 bases, there was a span of 5 bases. From germline, CDR1 is SGHAT and CDR2 FQNNGV. The CDR3 loop reads CASSLGGSTDTQYF. CDR3 in DNA: TGTGCCAGCAGCTTAGGAGGGAGCACAGATACGCAGTATTTT.

This sequence joins TRBV30 and TRBJ2-3; no firm D call. CDR1 is GTSNPN, CDR2 SVGIG, per germline (reference sequence). V was clipped by 7 bases and J by 2 bases, with 16 bases between them. This CDR3 has 14 amino acids. CDR3 amino acids: CASLVGSSTDTQYF. In DNA form, the CDR3 reads TGTGCCTCCCTGGTGGGCTCCTCCACAGATACGCAGTATTTT. Full variable domain (outside the CDR3, taken from reference TRBV30 and TRBJ2-3): SQTIHQWPATLVQPVGSPLSLECTVEGTSNPNLYWYRQAAGRGLQLLFYSVGIGQISSEVPQNLSASRPQDRQFILSSKKLLLSDSGFYLCASLVGSSTDTQYFGPGTRLTVL.

As for this clone: This same CDR3 is encoded by further DNA sequences in the sample. The V gene is TRBV7-9, the J gene TRBJ2-7, with D uncertain. The CDR3 is 13 amino acids. Trimming cost V 2 bases and J 4 bases, with 9 bases left between them. Germline loops: CDR1 SEHNR, CDR2 FQNEAQ (reference sequence). The CDR3 bases are TGTGCCAGCAGCTTAAGTAGTGGGTACGAGCAGTACTTC. Translated, it gives CASSLSSGYEQYF.

The V call is TRBV28, the J call TRBJ2-2; 10 nucleotides align to TRBD1. Germline assignment: CDR1 MDHEN and CDR2 SYDVKM. J gave up 7 bases and V 6 bases, and 8 bases lay outside the gene matches. This CDR3 region has 15 residues. The CDR3 here is CASSWDRGVGGELFF. CDR3 DNA: TGTGCCAGCAGCTGGGACAGGGGCGTCGGCGGGGAGCTGTTTTTT.

The CDR3 sequence is CASSSRGSSYEQYF. CDR3 DNA: TGTGCCAGCAGCTCCCGGGGAAGCTCCTACGAGCAGTACTTC. This chain joins TRBV5-4 and TRBJ2-7, with D possibly TRBD2 on 5 matching bases. The V and J ends lost 3 bases and 0 bases respectively, with 10 bases between them. Germline V lookup: CDR1 SGHNT, CDR2 YYREEE (reference sequence). The CDR3 contains 14 residues. Drawing the rest from reference TRBV5-4 and TRBJ2-7, the complete variable domain is ETGVTQSPTHLIKTRGQQVTLRCSSQSGHNTVSWYQQALGQGPQFIFQYYREEENGRGNFPPRFSGLQFPNYSSELNVNALELDDSALYLCASSSRGSSYEQYFGPGTRLTVT.

In this sample, this clone turned up once. The chain combines TRBV15 with TRBJ2-1; tentatively, D is TRBD2 (5 bases). With 3 bases removed from V and 0 bases from J, the gap between germline ends came to 36 bases. This CDR3 is built from 24 residues. Germline lookup yields CDR1 LNHNV and CDR2 YYDKDF (reference sequence). The CDR3 here is CATSSATDYVSVEQRPSSYNEQFF. The CDR3 coding sequence is TGTGCCACCAGCAGCGCGACCGATTACGTAAGTGTCGAGCAGCGGCCGAGCTCCTACAATGAGCAGTTCTTC.

About this clone: In the same sample, other DNA sequences code for this CDR3. The chain carries TRBV27 and TRBJ2-3, with unresolved D. Germline CDR1 reads MNHEY; CDR2 reads SMNVEV (reference sequence). V was trimmed by 0 bases and J by 0 bases, leaving 4 bases between them. The CDR3 has 14 residues. The CDR3 region is CASSLSGSTDTQYF. As DNA, the CDR3 is TGTGCCAGCAGTTTATCGGGTAGCACAGATACGCAGTATTTT.

This chain uses TRBV7-6 with TRBJ1-1, with 7 bases identical to TRBD1. The CDR3 totals 15 residues. V gave up 5 bases and J gave up 0 bases; unmatched junction bases: 6. The germline gives CDR1 SGHVS, CDR2 FNYEAQ. The CDR3 bases are TGTGCCAGCAGCATGGAACAGGGGTTGAACACTGAAGCTTTCTTT. Translation: CASSMEQGLNTEAFF.

This chain uses TRBV5-1 with TRBJ2-1, with unresolved D. The CDR3 runs 16 residues. From germline, CDR1 is SGHRS and CDR2 YFSETQ. V was clipped by 4 bases and J by 5 bases, with 19 bases between them. CDR3 DNA sequence: TGCGCCAGCAGCCCTCTAGAAGATAACCCCAACAATGAGCAGTTCTTC. Translating gives CASSPLEDNPNNEQFF.

The chain uses TRBV7-9 and TRBJ2-3; D possibly corresponds to TRBD2 (5 bases). The ends were cut back, 1 base at V and 2 bases at J, with 7 bases in the middle. CDR1 is SEHNR and CDR2 is FQNEAQ in the germline V gene (reference sequence). This CDR3 has 14 amino acids. The CDR3 DNA is TGTGCCAGCAGCTTAGGGACTTTCACAGATACGCAGTATTTT. Its protein product is CASSLGTFTDTQYF.